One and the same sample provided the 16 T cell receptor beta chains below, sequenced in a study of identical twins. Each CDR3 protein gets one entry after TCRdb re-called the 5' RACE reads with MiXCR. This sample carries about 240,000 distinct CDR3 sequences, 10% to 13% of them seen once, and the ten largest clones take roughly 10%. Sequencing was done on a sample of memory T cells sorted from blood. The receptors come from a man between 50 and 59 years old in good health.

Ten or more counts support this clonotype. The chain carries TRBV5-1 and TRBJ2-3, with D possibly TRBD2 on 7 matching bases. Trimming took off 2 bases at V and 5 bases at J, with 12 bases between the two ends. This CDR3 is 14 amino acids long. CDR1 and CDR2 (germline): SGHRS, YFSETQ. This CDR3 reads CASSFHREGDTQYF. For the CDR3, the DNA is TGCGCCAGCAGCTTTCACAGGGAGGGAGATACGCAGTATTTT.

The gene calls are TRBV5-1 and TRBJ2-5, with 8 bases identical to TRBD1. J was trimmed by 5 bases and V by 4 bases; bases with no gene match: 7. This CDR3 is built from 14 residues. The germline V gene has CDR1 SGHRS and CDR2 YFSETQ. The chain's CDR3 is CASSPQGARETQYF. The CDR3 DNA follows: TGCGCCAGCAGCCCTCAGGGGGCCCGGGAGACCCAGTACTTC.

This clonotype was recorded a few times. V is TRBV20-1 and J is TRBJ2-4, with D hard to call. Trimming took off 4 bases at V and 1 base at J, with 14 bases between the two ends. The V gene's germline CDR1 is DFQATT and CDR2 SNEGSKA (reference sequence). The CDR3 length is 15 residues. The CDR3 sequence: CSATRSQSAKNIQYF. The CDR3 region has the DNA TGCAGTGCTACCCGTTCCCAATCGGCCAAAAACATTCAGTACTTC.

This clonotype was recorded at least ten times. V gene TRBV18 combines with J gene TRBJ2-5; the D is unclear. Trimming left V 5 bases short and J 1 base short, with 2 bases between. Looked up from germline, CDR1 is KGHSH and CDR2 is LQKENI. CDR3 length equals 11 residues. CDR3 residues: CASSTQETQYF. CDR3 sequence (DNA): TGTGCCAGCTCAACCCAAGAGACCCAGTACTTC.

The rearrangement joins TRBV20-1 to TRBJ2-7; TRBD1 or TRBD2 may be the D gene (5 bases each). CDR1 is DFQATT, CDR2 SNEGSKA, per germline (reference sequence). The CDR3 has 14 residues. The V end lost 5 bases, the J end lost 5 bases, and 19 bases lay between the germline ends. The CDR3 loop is CSADSLLGTHEQYF. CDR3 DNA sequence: TGCAGTGCTGACTCCCTCCTAGGGACCCACGAGCAGTACTTC.

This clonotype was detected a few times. CDR3 region: CSVPFSGNTVYF. The CDR3 nucleotides read TGCAGTGTTCCTTTCTCTGGAAACACCGTGTATTTT. The V call is TRBV20-1, the J call TRBJ1-3; no clear D gene. Trimming took off 7 bases at V and 16 bases at J, with 23 bases between the two ends. Germline-derived CDR1 and CDR2 are DFQATT and SNEGSKA (reference sequence). CDR3 length equals 12 residues.

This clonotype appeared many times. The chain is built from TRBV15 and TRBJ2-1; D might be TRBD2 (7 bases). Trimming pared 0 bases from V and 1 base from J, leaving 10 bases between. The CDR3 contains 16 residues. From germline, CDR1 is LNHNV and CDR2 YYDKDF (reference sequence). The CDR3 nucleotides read TGTGCCACCAGCAGAGAGCGGGGGCCTTCCTACAATGAGCAGTTCTTC. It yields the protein CATSRERGPSYNEQFF.

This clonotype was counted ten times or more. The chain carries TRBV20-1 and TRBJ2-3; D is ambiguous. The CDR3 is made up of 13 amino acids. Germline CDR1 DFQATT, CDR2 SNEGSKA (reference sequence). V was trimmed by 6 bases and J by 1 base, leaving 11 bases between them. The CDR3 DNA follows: TGCAGTGCCCGACCCTCAGGCACAGATACGCAGTATTTT. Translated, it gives CSARPSGTDTQYF.

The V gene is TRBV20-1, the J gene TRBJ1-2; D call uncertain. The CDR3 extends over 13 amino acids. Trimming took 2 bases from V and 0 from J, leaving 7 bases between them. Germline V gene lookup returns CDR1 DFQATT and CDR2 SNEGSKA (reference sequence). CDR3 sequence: CSARPGTNYGYTF. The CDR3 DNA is TGCAGTGCTAGACCCGGGACTAACTATGGCTACACCTTC.

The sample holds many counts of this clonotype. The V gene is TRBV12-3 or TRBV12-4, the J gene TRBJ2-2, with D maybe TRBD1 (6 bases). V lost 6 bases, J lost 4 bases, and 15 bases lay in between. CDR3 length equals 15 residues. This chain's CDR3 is CASRGAGRSTGELFF. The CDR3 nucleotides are TGTGCCAGCAGGGGGGCAGGAAGGTCCACCGGGGAGCTGTTTTTT.

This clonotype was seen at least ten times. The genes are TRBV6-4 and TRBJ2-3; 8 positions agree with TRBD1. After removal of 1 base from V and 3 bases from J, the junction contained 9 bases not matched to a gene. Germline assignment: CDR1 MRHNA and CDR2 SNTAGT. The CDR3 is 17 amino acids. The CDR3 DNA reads TGTGCCAGCAGTGACTTAGCAGGGGGCGCGGTGACAGATACGCAGTATTTT. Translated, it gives CASSDLAGGAVTDTQYF.

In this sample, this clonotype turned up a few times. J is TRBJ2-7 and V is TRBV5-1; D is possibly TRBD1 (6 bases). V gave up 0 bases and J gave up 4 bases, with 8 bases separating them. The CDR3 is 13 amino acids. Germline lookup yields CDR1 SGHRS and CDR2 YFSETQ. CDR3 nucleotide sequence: TGCGCCAGCAGCTTGGACAGGGAATACGAGCAGTACTTC. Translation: CASSLDREYEQYF. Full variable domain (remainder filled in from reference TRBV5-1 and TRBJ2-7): KAGVTQTPRYLIKTRGQQVTLSCSPISGHRSVSWYQQTPGQGLQFLFEYFSETQRNKGNFPGRFSGRQFSNSRSEMNVSTLELGDSALYLCASSLDREYEQYFGPGTRLTVT.

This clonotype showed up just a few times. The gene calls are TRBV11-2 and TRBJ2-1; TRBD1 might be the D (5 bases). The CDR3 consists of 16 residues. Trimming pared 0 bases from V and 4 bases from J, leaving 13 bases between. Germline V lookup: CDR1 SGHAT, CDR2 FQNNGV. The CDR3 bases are TGTGCCAGCAGCTTAGATAGAGACAGACCATACAATGAGCAGTTCTTC. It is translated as CASSLDRDRPYNEQFF. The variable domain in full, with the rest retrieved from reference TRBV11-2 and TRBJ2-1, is EAGVAQSPRYKIIEKRQSVAFWCNPISGHATLYWYQQILGQGPKLLIQFQNNGVVDDSQLPKDRFSAERLKGVDSTLKIQPAKLEDSAVYLCASSLDRDRPYNEQFFGPGTRLTVL.

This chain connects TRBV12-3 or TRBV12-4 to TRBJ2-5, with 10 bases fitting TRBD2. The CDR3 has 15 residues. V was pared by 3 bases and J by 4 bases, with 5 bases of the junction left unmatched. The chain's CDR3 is CASSFWLAGAETQYF. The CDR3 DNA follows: TGTGCCAGCAGTTTCTGGCTAGCGGGAGCAGAGACCCAGTACTTC.

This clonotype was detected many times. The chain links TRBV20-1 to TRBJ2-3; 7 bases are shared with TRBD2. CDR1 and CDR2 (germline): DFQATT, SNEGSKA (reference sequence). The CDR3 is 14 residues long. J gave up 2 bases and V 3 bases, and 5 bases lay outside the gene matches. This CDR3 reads CSASLAVDTDTQYF. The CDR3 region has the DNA TGCAGTGCTAGTCTAGCGGTTGACACAGATACGCAGTATTTT.

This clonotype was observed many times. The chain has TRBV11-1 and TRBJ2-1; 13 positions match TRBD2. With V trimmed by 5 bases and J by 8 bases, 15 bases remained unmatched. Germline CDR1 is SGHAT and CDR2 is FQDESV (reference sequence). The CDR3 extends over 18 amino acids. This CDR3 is CASSPEIGTSGDSYEQFF. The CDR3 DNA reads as TGTGCCAGCAGCCCGGAGATCGGGACTAGCGGGGATAGCTATGAGCAGTTCTTC.